This TCR beta chain is from a study of blood T cell repertoires in COVID-19. Study background: There were acute and convalescent COVID-19 samples, and they came from the United States, Italy and Spain. The cDNA or gDNA used as material had been derived from T cells, B-cell-depleted T cells, or PBMCs.

The CDR3 is 14 amino acids. The germline V gene has CDR1 LGHDT and CDR2 YNNKEL (reference sequence). Trimming at V came to 1 base and at J to 8 bases, leaving 5 bases not matched to a gene. Measured with immunoSEQ multiplex PCR; TCRdb has only the in-frame clones, and not every one. The profile shows fewer than 95,000 clones, 80% to 90% of them singletons. The specimen sequenced was peripheral blood. This receptor was taken from a woman aged 80 or over with acute or convalescent COVID-19. This chain connects TRBV3-1 (or the pseudogene TRBV3-2) to TRBJ1-3; 7 nucleotides align to TRBD1. In nucleotides, the CDR3 is TGTGCCAGCAGCCAAGTACAGGGGTCGGACACCATATATTTT. It codes for CASSQVQGSDTIYF.